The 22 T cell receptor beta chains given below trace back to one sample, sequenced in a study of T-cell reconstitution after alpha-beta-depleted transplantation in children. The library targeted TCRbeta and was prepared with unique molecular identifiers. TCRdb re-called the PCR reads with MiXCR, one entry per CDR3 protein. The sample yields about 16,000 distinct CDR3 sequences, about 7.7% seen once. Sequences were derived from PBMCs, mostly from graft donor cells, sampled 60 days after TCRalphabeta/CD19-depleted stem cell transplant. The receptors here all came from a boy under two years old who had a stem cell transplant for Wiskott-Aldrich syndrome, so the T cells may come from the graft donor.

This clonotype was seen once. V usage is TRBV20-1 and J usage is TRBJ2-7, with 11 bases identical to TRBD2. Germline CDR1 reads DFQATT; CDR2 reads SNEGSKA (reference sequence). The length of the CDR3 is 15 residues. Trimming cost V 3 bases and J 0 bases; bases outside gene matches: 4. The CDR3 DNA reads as TGCAGTGCTAGTGACGGGACTAGCGGCTCCTACGAGCAGTACTTC. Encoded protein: CSASDGTSGSYEQYF.

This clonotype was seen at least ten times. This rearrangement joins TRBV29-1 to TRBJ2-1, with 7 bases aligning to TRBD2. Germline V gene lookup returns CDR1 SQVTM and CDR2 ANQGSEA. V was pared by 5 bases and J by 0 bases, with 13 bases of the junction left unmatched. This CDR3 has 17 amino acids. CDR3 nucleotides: TGCAGCGTTAGGGATGCTAGCGGCACTTGCTCCTACAATGAGCAGTTCTTC. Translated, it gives CSVRDASGTCSYNEQFF.

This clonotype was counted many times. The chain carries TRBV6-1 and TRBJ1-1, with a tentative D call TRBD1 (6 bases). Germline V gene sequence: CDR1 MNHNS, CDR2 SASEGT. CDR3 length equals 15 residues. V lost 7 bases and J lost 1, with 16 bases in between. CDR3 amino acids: CASTDRWQGNTEAFF. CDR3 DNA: TGTGCCAGCACCGACAGGTGGCAGGGGAACACTGAAGCTTTCTTT.

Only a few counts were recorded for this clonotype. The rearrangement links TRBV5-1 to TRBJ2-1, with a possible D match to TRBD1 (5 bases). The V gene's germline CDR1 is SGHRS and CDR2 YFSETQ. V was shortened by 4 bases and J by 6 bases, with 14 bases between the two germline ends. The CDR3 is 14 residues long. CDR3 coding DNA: TGCGCCAGCAGCCCCTGGGGCAGCAGCAATGAGCAGTTCTTC. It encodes CASSPWGSSNEQFF. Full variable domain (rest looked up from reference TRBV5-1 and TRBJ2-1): KAGVTQTPRYLIKTRGQQVTLSCSPISGHRSVSWYQQTPGQGLQFLFEYFSETQRNKGNFPGRFSGRQFSNSRSEMNVSTLELGDSALYLCASSPWGSSNEQFFGPGTRLTVL.

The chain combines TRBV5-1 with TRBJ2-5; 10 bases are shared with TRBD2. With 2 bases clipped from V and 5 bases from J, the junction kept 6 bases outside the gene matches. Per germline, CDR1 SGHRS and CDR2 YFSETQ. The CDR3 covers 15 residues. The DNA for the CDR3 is TGCGCCAGCAGCTTATTGACTAGCGGGTCGGAGACCCAGTACTTC. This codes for CASSLLTSGSETQYF. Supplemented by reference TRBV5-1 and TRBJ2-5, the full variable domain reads KAGVTQTPRYLIKTRGQQVTLSCSPISGHRSVSWYQQTPGQGLQFLFEYFSETQRNKGNFPGRFSGRQFSNSRSEMNVSTLELGDSALYLCASSLLTSGSETQYFGPGTRLLVL.

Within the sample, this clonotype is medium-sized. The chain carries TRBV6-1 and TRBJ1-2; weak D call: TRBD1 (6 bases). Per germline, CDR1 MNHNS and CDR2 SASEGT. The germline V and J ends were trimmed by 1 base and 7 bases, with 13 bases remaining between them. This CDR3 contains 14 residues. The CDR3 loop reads CASSEDPGAVGYTF. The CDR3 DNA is TGTGCCAGCAGTGAAGACCCGGGGGCAGTTGGCTACACCTTC.

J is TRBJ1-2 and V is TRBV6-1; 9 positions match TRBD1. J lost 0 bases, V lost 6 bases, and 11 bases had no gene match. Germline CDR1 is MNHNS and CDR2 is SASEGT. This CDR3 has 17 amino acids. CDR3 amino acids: CASSRGTGSEANYGYTF. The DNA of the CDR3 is TGTGCCAGCAGCCGAGGGACAGGGAGCGAAGCTAACTATGGCTACACCTTC.

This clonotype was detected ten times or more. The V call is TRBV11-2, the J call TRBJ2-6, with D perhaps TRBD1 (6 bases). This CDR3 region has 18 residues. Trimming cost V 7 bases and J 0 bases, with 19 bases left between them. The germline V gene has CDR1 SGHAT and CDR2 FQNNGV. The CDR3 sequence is CASTLSQGLGSGANVLTF. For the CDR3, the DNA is TGTGCCAGCACCCTCTCCCAGGGGTTAGGCTCTGGGGCCAACGTCCTGACTTTC.

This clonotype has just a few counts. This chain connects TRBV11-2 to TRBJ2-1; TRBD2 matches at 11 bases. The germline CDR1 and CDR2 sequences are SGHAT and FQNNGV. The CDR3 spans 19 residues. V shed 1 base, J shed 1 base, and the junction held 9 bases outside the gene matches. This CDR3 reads CASSLGDSGRAESYNEQFF. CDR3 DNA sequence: TGTGCCAGCAGCTTAGGTGATAGCGGGAGGGCCGAGTCCTACAATGAGCAGTTCTTC. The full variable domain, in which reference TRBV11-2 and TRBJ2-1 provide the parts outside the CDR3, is EAGVAQSPRYKIIEKRQSVAFWCNPISGHATLYWYQQILGQGPKLLIQFQNNGVVDDSQLPKDRFSAERLKGVDSTLKIQPAKLEDSAVYLCASSLGDSGRAESYNEQFFGPGTRLTVL.

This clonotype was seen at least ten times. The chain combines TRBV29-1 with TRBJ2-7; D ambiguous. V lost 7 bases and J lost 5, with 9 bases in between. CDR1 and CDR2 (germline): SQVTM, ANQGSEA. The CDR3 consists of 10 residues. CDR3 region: CSAKVHEQYF. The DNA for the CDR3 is TGCAGCGCCAAAGTCCACGAGCAGTACTTC.

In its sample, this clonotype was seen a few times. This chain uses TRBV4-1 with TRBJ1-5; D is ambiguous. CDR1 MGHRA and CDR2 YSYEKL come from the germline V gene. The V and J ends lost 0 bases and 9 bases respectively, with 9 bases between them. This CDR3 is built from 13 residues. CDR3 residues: CASSQDEWRPQHF. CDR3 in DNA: TGCGCCAGCAGCCAAGATGAGTGGCGGCCCCAGCATTTT.

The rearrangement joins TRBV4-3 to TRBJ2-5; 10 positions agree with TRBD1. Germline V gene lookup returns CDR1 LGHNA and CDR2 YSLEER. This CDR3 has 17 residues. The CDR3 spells CVGSQEVRTGGTETQYF. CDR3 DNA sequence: TGCGTTGGCAGCCAAGAGGTCAGGACAGGGGGGACGGAGACCCAGTACTTC.

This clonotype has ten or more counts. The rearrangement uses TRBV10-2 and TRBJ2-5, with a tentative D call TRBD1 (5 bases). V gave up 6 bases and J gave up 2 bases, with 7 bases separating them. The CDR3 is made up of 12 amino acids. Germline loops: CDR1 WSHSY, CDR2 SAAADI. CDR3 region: CASRGRQETQYF. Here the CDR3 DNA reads TGCGCCAGCAGGGGGCGACAAGAGACCCAGTACTTC.

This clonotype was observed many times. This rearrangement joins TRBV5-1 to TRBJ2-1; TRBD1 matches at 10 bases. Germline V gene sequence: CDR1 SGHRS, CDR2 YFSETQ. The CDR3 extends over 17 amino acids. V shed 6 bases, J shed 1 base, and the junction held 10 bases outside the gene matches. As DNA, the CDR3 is TGCGCCAGCACCCTACCGACAGGGGGCCATTCCTACAATGAGCAGTTCTTC. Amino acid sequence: CASTLPTGGHSYNEQFF.

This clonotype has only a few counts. DNA for the CDR3: TGTGCCAGCACCGACGGGACAGGGCTTTCTGAAGCTTTCTTT. This sequence encodes CASTDGTGLSEAFF. V usage is TRBV2 and J usage is TRBJ1-1, with 9 bases matching TRBD1. CDR1 is SNHLY, CDR2 FYNNEI, per germline. The CDR3 covers 14 residues. With V trimmed by 7 bases and J by 6 bases, 9 bases remained unmatched. The whole variable domain, remainder taken from reference TRBV2 and TRBJ1-1, is EPEVTQTPSHQVTQMGQEVILRCVPISNHLYFYWYRQILGQKVEFLVSFYNNEISEKSEIFDDQFSVERPDGSNFTLKIRSTKLEDSAMYFCASTDGTGLSEAFFGQGTRLTVV.

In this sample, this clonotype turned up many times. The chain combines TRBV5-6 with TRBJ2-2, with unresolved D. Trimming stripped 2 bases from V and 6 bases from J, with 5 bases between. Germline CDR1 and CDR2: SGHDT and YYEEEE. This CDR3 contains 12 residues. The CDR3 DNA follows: TGTGCCAGCAGCTTAGTAGCCGGGGAGCTGTTTTTT. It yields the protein CASSLVAGELFF.

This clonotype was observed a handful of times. The CDR3 nucleotides read TGCGCCAGCAGCCGACAGGGGACTAACACCATATATTTT. Translation: CASSRQGTNTIYF. This rearrangement joins TRBV4-1 to TRBJ1-3, with 8 nucleotides matching TRBD1. Germline CDR1 reads MGHRA; CDR2 reads YSYEKL. The CDR3 extends over 13 amino acids. After removal of 4 bases from V and 7 bases from J, the junction contained 3 bases not matched to a gene.

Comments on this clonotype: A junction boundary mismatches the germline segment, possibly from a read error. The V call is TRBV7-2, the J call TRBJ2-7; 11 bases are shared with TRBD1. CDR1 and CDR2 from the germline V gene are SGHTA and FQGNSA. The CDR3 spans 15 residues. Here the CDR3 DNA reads TGTGACAGCAGCGACCGTGGGACAGGGGGCTACGAGCAGTACTTC. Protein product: CDSSDRGTGGYEQYF.

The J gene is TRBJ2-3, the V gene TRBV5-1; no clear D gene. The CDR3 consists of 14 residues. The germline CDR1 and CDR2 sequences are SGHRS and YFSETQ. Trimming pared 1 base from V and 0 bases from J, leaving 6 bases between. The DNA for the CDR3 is TGCGCCAGCAGCTTGAGGTGGAGCACAGATACGCAGTATTTT. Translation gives CASSLRWSTDTQYF.

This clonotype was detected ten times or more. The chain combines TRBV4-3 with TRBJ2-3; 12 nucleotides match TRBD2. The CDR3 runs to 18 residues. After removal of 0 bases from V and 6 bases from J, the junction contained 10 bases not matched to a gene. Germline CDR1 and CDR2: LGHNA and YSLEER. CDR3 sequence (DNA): TGCGCCAGCAGCCAAGACTTCGGACTAGCGGGAATAGGGGATACGCAGTATTTT. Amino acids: CASSQDFGLAGIGDTQYF.

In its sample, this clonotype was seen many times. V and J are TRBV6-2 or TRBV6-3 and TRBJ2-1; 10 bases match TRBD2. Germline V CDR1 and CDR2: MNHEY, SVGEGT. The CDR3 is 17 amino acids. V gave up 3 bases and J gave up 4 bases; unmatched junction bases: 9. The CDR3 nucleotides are TGTGCCAGCAGTTATCCCCGGACTAGCGGATTATACAATGAGCAGTTCTTC. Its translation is CASSYPRTSGLYNEQFF.

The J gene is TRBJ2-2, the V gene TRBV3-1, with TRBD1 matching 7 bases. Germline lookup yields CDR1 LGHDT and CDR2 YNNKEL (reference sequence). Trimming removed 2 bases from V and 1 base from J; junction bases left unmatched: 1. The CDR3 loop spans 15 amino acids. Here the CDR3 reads CASSQRTGNTGELFF. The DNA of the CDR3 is TGTGCCAGCAGCCAAAGGACAGGGAACACCGGGGAGCTGTTTTTT.